This T cell receptor (beta chain) was documented in a study of cytotoxic CD8 clonotypes in ibrutinib-treated CLL. At the level of the study: The patient breakdown showed ten to eleven relapsed/refractory and under 16 treatment-naive cases, with about 17 IGHV unmutated. Response sampling occurred after a median roughly twelve months of treatment (range 6 to 36). Study outcomes and limitations: Different sampling times were used for sustained-remission and progressing patients. Under therapy, public clonotypes either contracted or stayed stable, and they were uncommon.

Clones were sequenced by immunoSEQ multiplex PCR, and TCRdb holds only the in-frame ones, with some missing. The data contain 110,000 to 150,000 clones, around 76% of them singletons. About this clone itself: Its specificity is unknown.

This CDR3 region has 16 residues. V gave up 5 bases and J gave up 9 bases; unmatched junction bases: 16. Germline values: CDR1 SGHVS, CDR2 FQNEAQ. The sequence was obtained from a human donor with chronic lymphocytic leukemia. This specimen consisted of PBMCs, obtained after 24 months of ibrutinib treatment. This rearrangement joins TRBV7-8 to TRBJ1-5, with 7 bases lining up with TRBD1. The DNA for the CDR3 is TGTGCCAGCAGCCTGCGGGACAGAGGTTGGGGTGGGCCCCAGCATTTT. Its translation is CASSLRDRGWGGPQHF.